The entry that follows covers one T cell receptor (beta chain) sequence. TCRdb's table, derived via immunoSEQ multiplex PCR, lists solely in-frame clones and lacks some. The sample lists about 190,000 clones, more than 60% seen once, with around 12% in the top ten. The source of the sample is a study of blood T cell repertoires in COVID-19. Germline V gene sequence: CDR1 SGHAT, CDR2 FQNNGV. This CDR3 region has 12 residues. V was pared by 3 bases and J by 3 bases, with 6 bases between. V is TRBV11-2 and J is TRBJ2-7; D may be TRBD1 (6 bases). Sequencing was done on a sample of peripheral blood. The TCR comes from a woman aged 45-65 years with acute or convalescent COVID-19. Written as DNA, the CDR3 is TGTGCCAGCAGCTTCAGGGGCTACGAGCAGTACTTC. Translation gives CASSFRGYEQYF.